This T cell receptor beta chain was retrieved from a study of cytomegalovirus exposure and HLA in healthy donors. General study points: The later analysis indicated that the majority of CMV-associated TCR beta chains appeared HLA-restricted.

Trimming stripped 6 bases from V and 9 bases from J, with 18 bases between. The CDR3 loop spans 14 amino acids. From germline, CDR1 is MNHNS and CDR2 SASEGT. The PCR used 60 Vbeta and 13 Jbeta primers. The protocol was immunoSEQ multiplex PCR, while the TCRdb copy is restricted to in-frame clones and leaves out a portion. This sample has about 260,000 clones, with 72% found just once. Notes on this clone: Antigen unknown.

The chain combines TRBV6-1 with TRBJ2-4; D is perhaps TRBD2 (5 bases). This sequence originates from a female donor in good health and CMV-seronegative. Sequencing input: PBMCs. Here the CDR3 reads CASRGTGNRVIQYF. The DNA of the CDR3 is TGTGCCAGCAGAGGAACCGGGAATAGGGTCATTCAGTACTTC.